The clone carrying this T cell receptor beta chain was seen more than once but under ten times. Investigators took 9.5 to 10 milliliters of peripheral blood from every donor. The germline gives CDR1 KGHSH, CDR2 LQKENI. V lost 6 bases to trimming and J lost 6 bases; unmatched junction nucleotides: 10. This CDR3 is 15 amino acids long. The second PCR ran roughly 7 to 11 cycles with a sample-barcoded 5' primer and J-beta primers. TCRdb used MiXCR to reprocess the 5' RACE reads, holding one entry per CDR3 protein. The repertoire has 500,000 to 600,000 distinct CDR3 sequences, 25% to 30% of them found once; the top ten carry approximately 17%. These data are taken from a study of blood T cells in healthy people across ages.

V is TRBV18 and J is TRBJ2-2; 7 bases fit TRBD2. Sequenced material: blood. The TCR originated in a woman aged 65 to 85 in good health. CDR3: CASSPLRGDAGELFF. In DNA, the CDR3 is TGTGCCAGCTCGCCATTACGGGGGGACGCCGGGGAGCTGTTTTTT.